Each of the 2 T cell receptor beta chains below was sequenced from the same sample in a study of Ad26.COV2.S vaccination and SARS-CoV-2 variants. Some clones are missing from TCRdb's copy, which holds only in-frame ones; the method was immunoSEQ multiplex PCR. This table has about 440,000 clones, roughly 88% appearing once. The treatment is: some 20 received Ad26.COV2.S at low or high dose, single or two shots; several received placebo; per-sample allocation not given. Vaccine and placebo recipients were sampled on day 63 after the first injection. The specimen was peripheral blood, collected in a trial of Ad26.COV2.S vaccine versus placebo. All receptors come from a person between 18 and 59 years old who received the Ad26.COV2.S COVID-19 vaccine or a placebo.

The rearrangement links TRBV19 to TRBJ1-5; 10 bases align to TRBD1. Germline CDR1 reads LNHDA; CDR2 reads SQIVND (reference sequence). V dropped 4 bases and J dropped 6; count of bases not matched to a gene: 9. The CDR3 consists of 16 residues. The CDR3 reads CASSKTGGASGQPQHF. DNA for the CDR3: TGTGCCAGTAGTAAGACAGGGGGCGCGTCGGGTCAGCCCCAGCATTTT. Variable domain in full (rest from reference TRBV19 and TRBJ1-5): DGGITQSPKYLFRKEGQNVTLSCEQNLNHDAMYWYRQDPGQGLRLIYYSQIVNDFQKGDIAEGYSVSREKKESFPLTVTSAQKNPTAFYLCASSKTGGASGQPQHFGDGTRLSIL.

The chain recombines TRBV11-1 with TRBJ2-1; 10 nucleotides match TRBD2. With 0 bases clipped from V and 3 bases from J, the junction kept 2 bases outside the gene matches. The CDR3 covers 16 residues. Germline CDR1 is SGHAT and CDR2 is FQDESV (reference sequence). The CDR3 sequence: CASSLAGTSVYNEQFF. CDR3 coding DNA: TGTGCCAGCAGCTTAGCGGGGACTAGCGTCTACAATGAGCAGTTCTTC. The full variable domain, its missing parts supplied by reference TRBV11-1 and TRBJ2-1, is EAEVAQSPRYKITEKSQAVAFWCDPISGHATLYWYRQILGQGPELLVQFQDESVVDDSQLPKDRFSAERLKGVDSTLKIQPAELGDSAMYLCASSLAGTSVYNEQFFGPGTRLTVL.